This T cell receptor (beta chain) stems from a study of tumor-infiltrating lymphocytes in primary liver carcinoma. For the study at large: Surgery removed the patients' primary liver carcinoma.

Unsorted whole blood yielded the blood RNA, and germline DNA was also extracted. Making TCR beta cDNA involved around 500 ng total RNA and a constant-region primer. Investigators got TCR beta libraries out of three nested multiplex PCR rounds, done with slightly modified ARM-PCR. One entry per CDR3 protein, called by TCRdb with MiXCR from the multiplex PCR reads. The sample comprises around 330,000 distinct CDR3 sequences, more than 55% of which are singletons, and around 9.5% rests with the top ten. The sample taken for sequencing was peripheral blood. This clonotype was sampled from a man in his forties with primary liver carcinoma and hepatitis B virus infection.

The CDR3 is CASSFPADRQKPADTQYF. DNA of the CDR3: TGCGCCAGCAGCTTCCCGGCTGACAGGCAAAAACCAGCAGATACGCAGTATTTT. The chain combines TRBV5-1 with TRBJ2-3, with a possible D match to TRBD1 (6 bases). The CDR3 contains 18 residues. Germline-derived CDR1 and CDR2 are SGHRS and YFSETQ. The V gene lost 2 bases and the J gene lost 4 bases, with 23 bases spanning the gap.